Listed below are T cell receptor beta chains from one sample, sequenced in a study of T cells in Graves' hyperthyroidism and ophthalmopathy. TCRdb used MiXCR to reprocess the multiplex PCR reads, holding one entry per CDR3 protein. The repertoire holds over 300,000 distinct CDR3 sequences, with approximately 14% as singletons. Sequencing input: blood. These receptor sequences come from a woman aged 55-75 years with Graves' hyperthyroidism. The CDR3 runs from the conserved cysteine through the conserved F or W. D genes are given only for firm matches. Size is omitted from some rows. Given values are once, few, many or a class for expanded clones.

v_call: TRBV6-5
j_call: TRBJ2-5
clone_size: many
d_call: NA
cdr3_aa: CASSYSSVETQYF
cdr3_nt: TGTGCCAGCAGTTACTCGAGTGTTGAGACCCAGTACTTC

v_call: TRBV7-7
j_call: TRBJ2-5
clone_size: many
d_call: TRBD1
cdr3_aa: CASSLRKGQGKETQYF
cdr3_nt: TGTGCTAGCAGCCTTAGGAAAGGACAGGGGAAAGAGACCCAGTACTTC

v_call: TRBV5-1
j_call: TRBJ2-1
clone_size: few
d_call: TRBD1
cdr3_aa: CASSHSPGQGINEQFF
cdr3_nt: TGCGCCAGCAGTCATTCTCCGGGACAGGGGATCAATGAGCAGTTCTTC

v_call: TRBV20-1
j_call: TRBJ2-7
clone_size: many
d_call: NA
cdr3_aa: CSAREGDGRRQYF
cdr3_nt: TGCAGTGCTAGAGAGGGGGACGGCCGACGGCAGTACTTC

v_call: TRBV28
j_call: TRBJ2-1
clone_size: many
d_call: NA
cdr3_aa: CASSSTIEQFF
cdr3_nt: TGTGCCAGCAGTTCGACGATTGAGCAGTTCTTC

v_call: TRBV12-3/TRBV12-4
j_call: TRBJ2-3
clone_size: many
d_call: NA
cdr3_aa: CASSSDGTDTQYF
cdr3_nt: TGTGCCAGCAGTTCGGATGGCACAGATACGCAGTATTTT

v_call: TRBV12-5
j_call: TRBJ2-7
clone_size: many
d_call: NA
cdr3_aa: CASGLKEDEQYF
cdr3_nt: TGTGCTAGTGGTTTGAAGGAGGACGAGCAGTACTTC

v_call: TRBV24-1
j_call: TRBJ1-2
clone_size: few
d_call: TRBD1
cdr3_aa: CATSEDRYGYTF
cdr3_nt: TGTGCCACCAGTGAGGACAGGTATGGCTACACCTTC

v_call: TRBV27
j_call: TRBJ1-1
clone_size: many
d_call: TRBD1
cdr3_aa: CASSFGTGRTEAFF
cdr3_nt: TGTGCCAGCAGTTTCGGGACAGGGCGTACTGAAGCTTTCTTT

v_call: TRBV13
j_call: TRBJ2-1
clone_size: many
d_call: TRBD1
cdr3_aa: CASSLGQRYNEQFF
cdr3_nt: TGTGCCAGCAGCTTGGGACAGCGATACAATGAGCAGTTCTTC

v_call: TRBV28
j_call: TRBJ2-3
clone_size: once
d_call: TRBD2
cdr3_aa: CASTLKGLAGGSGYSTDTQYF
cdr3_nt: TGTGCCAGCACTCTAAAGGGTCTAGCGGGGGGCTCGGGCTATAGCACAGATACGCAGTATTTT

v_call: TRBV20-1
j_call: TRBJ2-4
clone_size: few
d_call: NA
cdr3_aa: CSVRAPGRGDLNIQYF
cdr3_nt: TGCAGTGTCAGAGCGCCGGGCAGGGGGGATCTAAACATTCAGTACTTC

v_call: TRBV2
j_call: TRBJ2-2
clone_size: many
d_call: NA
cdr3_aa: CASGGSRAGELFF
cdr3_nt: TGTGCCAGCGGGGGTAGTCGGGCCGGGGAGCTGTTTTTT

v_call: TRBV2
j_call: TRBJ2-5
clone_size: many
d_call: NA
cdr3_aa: CASSESLETQYF
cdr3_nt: TGTGCCAGCAGTGAGTCGTTGGAGACCCAGTACTTC

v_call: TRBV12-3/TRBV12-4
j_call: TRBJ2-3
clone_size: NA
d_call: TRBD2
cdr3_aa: CASSKQYGDLAGGYTQYF
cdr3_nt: TGTGCCAGCAGCAAACAATACGGGGACCTAGCGGGAGGATATACGCAGTATTTT

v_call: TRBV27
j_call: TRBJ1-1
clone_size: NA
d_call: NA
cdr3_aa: CASSFPGGRHTEAFF
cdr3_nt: TGTGCCAGCAGTTTCCCCGGGGGGAGACACACTGAAGCTTTCTTT